One sample yielded the 13 T cell receptor beta chains listed below, sequenced in a study of shared clonotypes between healthy human individuals. Terminally differentiated effector memory CD45RA+ cells were left out of the naive CD8 fraction, which was CD45RO-negative and positively selected for CCR7. The method was immunoSEQ multiplex PCR; TCRdb's version includes in-frame clones alone and lacks a portion of them. The profile shows roughly 2,000,000 clones, roughly 93% of them singletons. Material: naive CD8+ T cells from PBMCs. These receptors came from a man between 18 and 29 years old in good health. Some clones in this sample may be carry-over from other donors' samples.

In this sample, this clone turned up once. The chain links TRBV19 to TRBJ2-2; 10 bases agree with TRBD1. The V segment lost 8 bases and the J segment 6 bases; nucleotides outside the gene matches: 0. The length of the CDR3 is 12 residues. Per the germline V gene, CDR1 is LNHDA and CDR2 is SQIVND (reference sequence). The CDR3 region is CASGQGAGELFF. CDR3 DNA sequence: TGTGCCAGTGGACAGGGGGCCGGGGAGCTGTTTTTT.

J is TRBJ2-2 and V is TRBV29-1; 8 nucleotides line up with TRBD2. After removal of 2 bases from V and 4 bases from J, the junction contained 6 bases not matched to a gene. The CDR3 contains 15 residues. The germline V gene has CDR1 SQVTM and CDR2 ANQGSEA. CDR3 in amino acids: CSVEREGAGTGELFF. DNA of the CDR3: TGCAGCGTTGAACGGGAGGGCGCGGGCACCGGGGAGCTGTTTTTT.

The J gene is TRBJ2-3, the V gene TRBV7-6, with D perhaps matching TRBD1 (5 bases). The germline V and J ends were trimmed by 0 bases and 4 bases, with 14 bases remaining between them. Looked up from germline, CDR1 is SGHVS and CDR2 is FNYEAQ. The CDR3 is 16 residues long. For the CDR3, the DNA is TGTGCCAGCAGCTTAGCGTCAGGGTTCTTTGCAGATACGCAGTATTTT. It is translated as CASSLASGFFADTQYF.

On this clone: The sample contains more than one DNA sequence encoding this CDR3. The chain links TRBV7-9 to TRBJ2-1; the D gene is possibly TRBD2 (5 bases). Germline CDR1 SEHNR, CDR2 FQNEAQ (reference sequence). Deletions cut 5 bases from V and 4 bases from J, with 9 bases between. This CDR3 region has 13 residues. The CDR3 DNA follows: TGTGCCAGCAGCCCAAGAGGGTACAATGAGCAGTTCTTC. Its protein product is CASSPRGYNEQFF.

In this sample, this clone turned up a few times. This chain connects TRBV13 to TRBJ1-2; D remains ambiguous. V was trimmed by 1 base and J by 1 base, leaving 4 bases between them. Germline-derived CDR1 and CDR2 are PRHDT and FYEKMQ (reference sequence). CDR3 length equals 13 residues. CDR3 nucleotide sequence: TGTGCCAGCAGCTTAGAGGGTAACTATGGCTACACCTTC. Its translation: CASSLEGNYGYTF. Full variable domain (outside the CDR3, taken from reference TRBV13 and TRBJ1-2): AAGVIQSPRHLIKEKRETATLKCYPIPRHDTVYWYQQGPGQDPQFLISFYEKMQSDKGSIPDRFSAQQFSDYHSELNMSSLELGDSALYFCASSLEGNYGYTFGSGTRLTVV.

The chain uses TRBV6-5 and TRBJ2-1, with D possibly being TRBD2 (6 bases). V was shortened by 5 bases and J by 4 bases, with 15 bases between the two germline ends. This CDR3 has 15 residues. The germline V gene has CDR1 MNHEY and CDR2 SVGAGI. In nucleotides, the CDR3 is TGTGCCAGCAGTCCGTACTCGGAGGGTTACAATGAGCAGTTCTTC. Its protein is CASSPYSEGYNEQFF.

V gene TRBV19 combines with J gene TRBJ1-1; D is ambiguous. The germline V gene has CDR1 LNHDA and CDR2 SQIVND (reference sequence). The ends were cut back, 1 base at V and 0 bases at J, with 9 bases in the middle. This CDR3 contains 15 residues. The CDR3 loop is CASSIGGFMNTEAFF. The CDR3, as DNA: TGTGCCAGTAGTATAGGGGGATTTATGAACACTGAAGCTTTCTTT.

The V gene is TRBV9, the J gene TRBJ2-3; 7 bases map to TRBD1. Germline V gene sequence: CDR1 SGDLS, CDR2 YYNGEE. The CDR3 extends over 16 amino acids. The V segment lost 4 bases and the J segment 8 bases; nucleotides outside the gene matches: 16. CDR3 in DNA: TGTGCCAGCAGCTTAATTTCCAGGGGGACGGATGGTACGCAGTATTTT. It is translated as CASSLISRGTDGTQYF.

The chain has TRBV11-3 and TRBJ2-3, with 8 nucleotides matching TRBD2. Per the germline V gene, CDR1 is SGHNT and CDR2 is YENEEA. Germline trimming cut 2 bases from V and 1 base from J; bases unmatched to any gene: 5. This CDR3 has 16 residues. The CDR3 DNA follows: TGTGCCAGCAGCTTAACACTAGCGGAACGCACAGATACGCAGTATTTT. Translation gives CASSLTLAERTDTQYF.

This clone came up a few times. The gene calls are TRBV13 and TRBJ1-5; maybe TRBD1 (5 bases). Per germline, CDR1 PRHDT and CDR2 FYEKMQ (reference sequence). V was clipped by 5 bases and J by 4 bases, with 12 bases between them. The CDR3 covers 14 residues. The chain's CDR3 is CASSQGRQNQPQHF. CDR3 nucleotide sequence: TGTGCCAGCAGCCAGGGACGGCAAAATCAGCCCCAGCATTTT.

The chain couples TRBV5-6 to TRBJ2-7, with 7 bases matching TRBD1. The CDR3 sequence is 14 residues long. Germline-derived CDR1 and CDR2 are SGHDT and YYEEEE. Trimming removed 5 bases from V and 1 base from J; junction bases left unmatched: 6. CDR3 bases: TGTGCCAGCAGTCCGGGACAGAGTTCCTACGAGCAGTACTTC. It yields the protein CASSPGQSSYEQYF.

The chain joins TRBV6-6 to TRBJ2-2, with TRBD2 identical over 7 bases. V lost 7 bases and J lost 0; bases outside the gene matches: 2. The CDR3 runs 14 residues. Germline V CDR1 and CDR2: MNHNY, SVGAGI (reference sequence). The CDR3: CASTGLANTGELFF. The CDR3 DNA sequence: TGTGCCAGCACTGGACTAGCGAACACCGGGGAGCTGTTTTTT.

The chain links TRBV2 to TRBJ1-2; no clear D gene. The CDR3 spans 12 residues. Trimming took 1 base from V and 7 from J, leaving 7 bases between them. Germline V gene data show CDR1 as SNHLY and CDR2 as FYNNEI. The CDR3 region has the DNA TGTGCCAGCAGTGAAGAGATGGTTGGCTACACCTTC. Amino acid sequence: CASSEEMVGYTF.